A selection of T cell receptor beta chains follows, all from one sample in a study of shared clonotypes between healthy human individuals. Method: immunoSEQ multiplex PCR; TCRdb's copy keeps in-frame clones and lacks some. The profile shows around 2.1 million clones, approximately 94% of them singletons. The specimen was naive CD8+ T cells from PBMCs. Every receptor here comes from a man aged 18 to 30 in good health. Some clones in this sample may be carry-over from other donors' samples. Both conserved end residues are trimmed from each CDR3. A D gene is named only where the DNA matches it firmly. Some rows mark clone size as missing; the rest say once, few, many or name a class of expanded clone.

V gene	clone size	J gene	D gene	CDR3 protein
TRBV4-3	-	TRBJ1-5	-	ASSPRGGNQPQH
TRBV7-8	-	TRBJ2-3	TRBD2	ASSPLRLAGDTQY
TRBV7-9	-	TRBJ2-1	TRBD2	ASSLGLRGRAGNEQF
TRBV27	-	TRBJ1-1	TRBD1	ASSSAGGQPAF
TRBV14	-	TRBJ2-2	TRBD1	ASSRGQARGTGELF
TRBV10-1	-	TRBJ2-7	-	ASSESTRRTFYYEQY
TRBV27	-	TRBJ1-1	-	ASGHGGVSTEAF
TRBV19	once	TRBJ1-2	-	ASSTTRRTQANYGYT
TRBV5-5	-	TRBJ1-1	-	ASSPAGRTHTEAF
TRBV7-9	-	TRBJ2-5	TRBD2	ASSSRYKTSGIEETQY
TRBV7-3	-	TRBJ1-2	-	ASSLTSYGDGYT
TRBV6-5	-	TRBJ2-7	TRBD2	ASSYGSGLAYEQY
TRBV21-1	-	TRBJ2-2	-	ASLGGGREELF
TRBV14	few	TRBJ1-1	-	ASSQGFTEAF
TRBV7-9	-	TRBJ1-1	-	ASSFPFGFMNTEAF
TRBV28	-	TRBJ2-1	TRBD2	ASSLLAGDNEQF
TRBV5-1	once	TRBJ2-1	-	ASSFGTYNEQF
TRBV25-1	-	TRBJ2-5	-	ASGVGTLQETQY
TRBV11-2	-	TRBJ2-5	-	ASSQLTPDPYQETQY
TRBV27	-	TRBJ2-7	TRBD2	ASSGTSSYEQY
TRBV4-1	once	TRBJ2-3	-	ASSLYHSTDTQY
TRBV13	-	TRBJ2-3	-	ASSLSGSYGTDTQY
TRBV5-1	-	TRBJ2-1	TRBD1	ASSPTGGTNNEQF
TRBV4-1	-	TRBJ2-7	-	ASSQDPTGTYEQY
TRBV15	-	TRBJ2-5	TRBD1	ATSDGTGDQYQETQY